This T cell receptor beta chain was recovered during a study of early T cells in non-severe SARS-CoV-2 infection. TCRdb fed the 5' RACE reads into MiXCR, producing one record per CDR3 protein. The sample includes about 60,000 distinct CDR3 sequences, roughly 18% of them seen just once. The length of the CDR3 is 13 residues. Germline trimming cut 11 bases from V and 4 bases from J; bases unmatched to any gene: 6. CDR1 SNHLY and CDR2 FYNNEI come from the germline V gene. The chain recombines TRBV2 with TRBJ1-4; 8 nucleotides line up with TRBD1. The starting material was whole blood, obtained at baseline. The sequence was obtained from an adult who was a healthcare worker with PCR-confirmed SARS-CoV-2 infection or an uninfected control (not recorded which). CDR3 in amino acids: CAGRTGINEKLFF. The CDR3 DNA is TGTGCCGGGAGGACAGGGATTAATGAAAAACTGTTTTTT.